This T cell receptor (beta chain) is from a study of post-analysis software for immune sequencing data. Unique molecular identifiers were present in the TCR beta cDNA libraries. From the PCR reads, TCRdb called clonotypes with MiXCR, one entry per CDR3 protein. The table lists almost 700,000 distinct CDR3 sequences, approximately 59% of them singletons. Study findings and constraints: TRBV5-6, TRBV5-1 and TRBV20-1 belonged to a set of roughly five TRBV segments that were more frequent in patients than controls.

Points on this clonotype: Its antigen is not identified.

The CDR3 has 17 residues. CDR1 is MNHNY, CDR2 SVGAGI, per germline (reference sequence). With V trimmed by 2 bases and J by 5 bases, 12 bases remained unmatched. Sequenced sample: blood. The chain carries TRBV6-6 and TRBJ2-1; 7 nucleotides match TRBD1. The TCR originated in a girl aged 2-15 years with multiple sclerosis. The CDR3 DNA reads TGTGCCAGCAGTTACGTCGGCAGGGGGATTGGCGACAATGAGCAGTTCTTC. Protein product: CASSYVGRGIGDNEQFF.